This TCR beta chain was retrieved from a study of immune evolution from preneoplasia to lung adenocarcinoma. The germline V and J ends were trimmed by 3 bases and 3 bases, with 12 bases remaining between them. CDR3 length: 15 residues. In germline, CDR1 is MDHEN, CDR2 SYDVKM. General observations from the study: Later-stage lesions appeared to have more T cells, more diversity, less clonality. Top clone frequencies peaked in normal lung, apparently declining through invasive adenocarcinoma.

Generated by immunoSEQ multiplex PCR, the TCRdb table keeps only in-frame clones and is missing some. The table records 3,000 to 4,000 clones, about 48% of them present only once. Patients had resection in Japan or China between the mid-2010s and the late 2010s. Concerning this clone: The antigen remains unidentified.

What was sequenced was FFPE normal lung tissue adjacent to the tumor. The gene calls are TRBV28 and TRBJ1-5, with D possibly matching TRBD1 (6 bases). The source is a person in their fifties with lung adenocarcinoma. CDR3 nucleotide sequence: TGTGCCAGCAGTTTCGCCAGGGGACACAATCAGCCCCAGCATTTT. Protein: CASSFARGHNQPQHF.